These T cell receptor beta chains were read from a single sample in a study of blood T cell repertoires in COVID-19. The data were produced by immunoSEQ multiplex PCR, yet TCRdb's version contains in-frame clones alone and is incomplete. Among tens of thousands of clones listed, nearly 85% were seen once. The source material was peripheral blood. These receptor sequences come from a woman aged 60-70 years with acute or convalescent COVID-19. Both conserved end residues are part of each CDR3. D genes are given only for firm matches. A clone size is listed for some rows: how often the clone was seen (once, few, many), or a class if it is expanded.

v_gene	j_gene	abundance	d_gene	CDR3nt	CDR3aa
TRBV7-8	TRBJ2-1	-	TRBD2	TGTGCCAGCAGCTCTAGCGGGGACGTAGAGTTCTTC	CASSSSGDVEFF
TRBV19	TRBJ2-2	-	-	TGTGCCAGTAGTCAGACAGCCTTCCCGAACACCGGGGAGCTGTTTTTT	CASSQTAFPNTGELFF
TRBV6-5	TRBJ2-7	-	-	TGTGCCAGCAGACCAACGGGAGCGGCGGCCGAGCAGTACTTC	CASRPTGAAAEQYF
TRBV28	TRBJ1-2	-	TRBD1	TGTGCCAGCAGTTCCGGACAGGGCCTAGGCTACACCTTC	CASSSGQGLGYTF
TRBV18	TRBJ2-5	once	TRBD1	TGTGCCAGCTCACCGGTCGACGGACAGGGAAAGACCCAGTACTTC	CASSPVDGQGKTQYF
TRBV20-1	TRBJ2-3	-	-	TGCAGTGCTAGCGTTTCGCAGACGCAGTATTTT	CSASVSQTQYF
TRBV5-1	TRBJ2-2	-	-	TGCGCCAGCAGCTTGGTCCAGGGGAACACCGGGGAGCTGTTTTTT	CASSLVQGNTGELFF
TRBV18	TRBJ1-2	-	-	TGTGCCAGCTCACCGAAACAGGGTAATGGCTACACCTTC	CASSPKQGNGYTF
TRBV7-9	TRBJ1-6	-	TRBD1	TGTGCCAGCAGCTCGGGACAGGGATTTTACAATTCACCCCTCCACTTT	CASSSGQGFYNSPLHF
TRBV18	TRBJ2-1	-	TRBD2	TGTGCCAGCTCACCCAGCCACCCCGCGGCGGGAGGTTGGAATGAGCAGTTCTTC	CASSPSHPAAGGWNEQFF
TRBV28	TRBJ1-2	-	-	TGTGCCAGCAGTTTATCCGGTGGTAACTATGGCTACACCTTC	CASSLSGGNYGYTF
TRBV7-9	TRBJ1-5	-	-	TGTGCCAGCAGCTTAACAGGGTACAATCAGCCCCAGCATTTT	CASSLTGYNQPQHF
TRBV7-3	TRBJ2-1	-	TRBD2	TGTGCCAGCAGCTTATTCTCTAGCGGGGGTGACAATGAGCAGTTCTTC	CASSLFSSGGDNEQFF
TRBV7-3	TRBJ2-7	-	TRBD2	TGTGCCAGCAGCCCAAACGGACTAGCGGGGGGAGCCGAGCAGTACTTC	CASSPNGLAGGAEQYF
TRBV4-1	TRBJ2-7	few	TRBD2	TGCGCCAGCAGCCAAGAAGGTAGCGGGGCCTACGAGCAGTACTTC	CASSQEGSGAYEQYF
TRBV7-3	TRBJ1-1	-	-	TGTGCCAGCAGCTTCGGCTCGACAGGTGAAGCTTTCTTT	CASSFGSTGEAFF
TRBV5-8	TRBJ1-4	-	TRBD1	TGTGCCAGCAGCTTGGAGGACAGGGGAACTGAAAAACTGTTTTTT	CASSLEDRGTEKLFF
TRBV28	TRBJ1-3	once	-	TGTGCCAGCAGTCCGGGTGGGGGGTTTGGAAACACCATATATTTT	CASSPGGGFGNTIYF
TRBV5-1	TRBJ2-7	-	-	TGCGCCAGCAGACAAAACAGGGACGTCAACGAGCAGTACTTC	CASRQNRDVNEQYF
TRBV6-1	TRBJ2-3	-	-	TGTGCCAGCAGTGAACCCCAGGGAGGAGATACGCAGTATTTT	CASSEPQGGDTQYF
TRBV29-1	TRBJ2-5	-	-	TGCAGCGTTGAGGGGGGTGGGGAGACCCAGTACTTC	CSVEGGGETQYF
TRBV3-1/TRBV3-2	TRBJ1-6	once	-	TGTGCCAGCAGCCCAGACGGGAATTCACCCCTCCACTTT	CASSPDGNSPLHF
TRBV28	TRBJ2-3	-	-	TGTGCCAGCACCTCCCCGGTGACTGGTACGCAGTATTTT	CASTSPVTGTQYF
TRBV29-1	TRBJ1-1	-	-	TGCAGCGTTGTGTTAAGGGGGGAAGCTTTCTTT	CSVVLRGEAFF
TRBV28	TRBJ2-5	few	-	TGTGCCAGCGGAGTCTCGGGCCTAGCGTTACAAGAGACCCAGTACTTC	CASGVSGLALQETQYF
TRBV6-1	TRBJ2-1	-	-	TGTGCCAGCAGTGAATCTGCGTCTTACAATGAGCAGTTCTTC	CASSESASYNEQFF
TRBV12-3/TRBV12-4	TRBJ1-1	-	TRBD1	TGTGCCAGCAGTTTGACAGGGTATACTGAAGCTTTCTTT	CASSLTGYTEAFF
TRBV7-2	TRBJ2-1	-	TRBD2	TGTGCCAGCAGCCCCCCCGGCGGACTAGCGGGGGTCAGTGAGCAGTTCTTC	CASSPPGGLAGVSEQFF
TRBV19	TRBJ1-5	-	TRBD1	TGTGCCAGTAGTCAGGGGGCTGAGCAGCCCCAGCATTTT	CASSQGAEQPQHF
TRBV18	TRBJ2-2	-	TRBD2	TGTGCCAGCTCAGCCGGGACTAGCGCCACCGGGGAGCTGTTTTTT	CASSAGTSATGELFF
TRBV7-3	TRBJ1-3	-	TRBD1	TGTGCCAGCAGCTTATGCCTCTGGTGTACGACAGGGCCAGCTGGAAACACCATATATTTT	CASSLCLWCTTGPAGNTIYF
TRBV7-8	TRBJ1-2	-	TRBD1	TGTGCCAGCAGCAGCCGGGACAGCGCTAACTATGGCTACACCTTC	CASSSRDSANYGYTF
TRBV28	TRBJ1-6	once	TRBD1	TGTGCCAGCAAAACGACAGGGTGGGTCTATAATTCACCCCTCCACTTT	CASKTTGWVYNSPLHF
TRBV5-5	TRBJ1-5	-	TRBD1	TGTGCCCGCCGCTGGGGGGGGACAGGGGATCAGCCCCAGCATTTT	CARRWGGTGDQPQHF
TRBV2	TRBJ2-7	-	TRBD2	TGTGCCAGCACTAGCGGGAGGGCGGGGGAGCAGTACTTC	CASTSGRAGEQYF
TRBV2	TRBJ1-5	-	-	TGTGCCAGCAGTGAATGGACTGATAATCAGCCCCAGCATTTT	CASSEWTDNQPQHF
TRBV5-3	TRBJ1-1	-	-	TGTGCCAGAAGCTTGAGGGACTATTTGAACACTGAAGCTTTCTTT	CARSLRDYLNTEAFF
TRBV4-1	TRBJ1-1	few	TRBD1	TGCGCCAGCAGCCCCCCGGACAGGGGGATCACTGAAGCTTTCTTT	CASSPPDRGITEAFF
TRBV7-3	TRBJ1-1	-	TRBD1	TGTGCCAGCAGCTTAAAGGCAGGGGGGCGAACTGAAGCTTTCTTT	CASSLKAGGRTEAFF
TRBV5-6	TRBJ2-3	-	TRBD1	TGTGCCAGCAGCTTCCCGGGACAGGGGGGTAGCACAGATACGCAGTATTTT	CASSFPGQGGSTDTQYF
TRBV30	TRBJ2-7	-	TRBD1	TGTGCCTGGAGTGAACAGGGGTACGAGCAGTACTTC	CAWSEQGYEQYF
TRBV5-1	TRBJ2-3	-	TRBD2	TGCGCCAGCAGCTGGGGGGGTTCTAGCACAGATACGCAGTATTTT	CASSWGGSSTDTQYF
TRBV18	TRBJ1-2	-	-	TGTGCCAGCTCACCACAAAGCCAGGGCGGCTATGGCTACACCTTC	CASSPQSQGGYGYTF
TRBV4-2	TRBJ1-6	few	-	TGTGCCAGCAGCCAAGATTACAGAACCGGTTCACCCCTCCACTTT	CASSQDYRTGSPLHF
TRBV6-5	TRBJ1-1	-	-	TGTGCCAGCACGCGACAGGTCAACACTGAAGCTTTCTTT	CASTRQVNTEAFF
TRBV18	TRBJ1-4	-	-	TGTGCCAGCACCGACAGTTACCAAACTAATGAAAAACTGTTTTTT	CASTDSYQTNEKLFF
TRBV6-5	TRBJ1-2	-	TRBD1	TGTGCCAGCAGTTACTCGGGACAGGGGTATGGCTACACCTTC	CASSYSGQGYGYTF
TRBV18	TRBJ1-2	-	-	TGTGCCAGCTCACTAAACAGGGAACAAGGCTACACCTTC	CASSLNREQGYTF
TRBV6-5	TRBJ2-3	-	-	TGTGCCAGCAGTACGACAGTTTACACAGATACGCAGTATTTT	CASSTTVYTDTQYF
TRBV28	TRBJ1-5	once	TRBD1	TGTGCCAGCAAACTTGCCTCGGGACAGGGGATTCAGCCCCAGCATTTT	CASKLASGQGIQPQHF
TRBV23-1	TRBJ1-5	-	-	TGCGCCAGCAGTCAAGACAGATATAGCAATCAGCCCCAGCATTTT	CASSQDRYSNQPQHF
TRBV2	TRBJ2-3	-	TRBD1	TGTGCCAGCAGTAGACAGGGGACGACAGATACGCAGTATTTT	CASSRQGTTDTQYF
TRBV5-1	TRBJ2-3	-	-	TGCGCCAGCAGCTTAGGCGAGGGCGGGACAGATACGCAGTATTTT	CASSLGEGGTDTQYF
TRBV12-3/TRBV12-4	TRBJ1-1	once	-	TGTGCCAGCAGTCCGACAGGGAACACTGAAGCTTTCTTT	CASSPTGNTEAFF
TRBV2	TRBJ1-1	few	TRBD1	TGTGCCAGCAGTGTGCTGGGACAGGCTGGGACTGAAGCTTTCTTT	CASSVLGQAGTEAFF
TRBV7-8	TRBJ1-5	-	-	TGTGCCAGCAGCTTAGGTCAGGGGCTCAATCAGCCCCAGCATTTT	CASSLGQGLNQPQHF
TRBV9	TRBJ1-1	once	TRBD1	TGTGCCAGCAGCGGAGGACAGGGAATTATGAACACTGAAGCTTTCTTT	CASSGGQGIMNTEAFF
TRBV2	TRBJ1-3	-	TRBD1	TGTGCCAGCAGCCAAAGGACAGGGACTGGAAACACCATATATTTT	CASSQRTGTGNTIYF
TRBV12-5	TRBJ2-1	once	TRBD2	TGTGCTAGTGGTTCACCCTGGGGAGCGGGAGGGGGCAATGAGCAGTTCTTC	CASGSPWGAGGGNEQFF
TRBV5-3	TRBJ2-7	-	-	TGTGCCAGAAGCTTGGTTTCCAGGGAACCCTACGAGCAGTACTTC	CARSLVSREPYEQYF